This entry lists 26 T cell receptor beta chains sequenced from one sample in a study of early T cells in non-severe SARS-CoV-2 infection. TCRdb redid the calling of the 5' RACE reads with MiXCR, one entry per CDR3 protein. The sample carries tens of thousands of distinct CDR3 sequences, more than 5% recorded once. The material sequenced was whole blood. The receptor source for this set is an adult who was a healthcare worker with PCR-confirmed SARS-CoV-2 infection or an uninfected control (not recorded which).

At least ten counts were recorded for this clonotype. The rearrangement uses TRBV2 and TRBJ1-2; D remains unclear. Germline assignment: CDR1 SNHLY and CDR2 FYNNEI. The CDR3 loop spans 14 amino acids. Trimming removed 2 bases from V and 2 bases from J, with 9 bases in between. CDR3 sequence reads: CASSELSGNYGYTF. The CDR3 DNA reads TGTGCCAGCAGTGAACTGTCCGGGAACTATGGCTACACCTTC.

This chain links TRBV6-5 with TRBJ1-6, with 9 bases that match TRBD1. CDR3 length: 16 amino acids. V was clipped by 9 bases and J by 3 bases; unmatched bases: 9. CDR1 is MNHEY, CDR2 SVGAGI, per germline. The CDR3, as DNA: TGTGCCAGAGGCCGGGACAGGGTTATCTATAATTCACCCCTCCACTTT. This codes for CARGRDRVIYNSPLHF.

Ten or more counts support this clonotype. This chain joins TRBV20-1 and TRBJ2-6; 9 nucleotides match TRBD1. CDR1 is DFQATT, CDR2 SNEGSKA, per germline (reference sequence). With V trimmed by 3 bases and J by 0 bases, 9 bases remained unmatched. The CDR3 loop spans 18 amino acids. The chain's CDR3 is CSARTAGTGISGANVLTF. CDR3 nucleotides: TGCAGTGCTAGGACCGCCGGGACAGGGATCTCTGGGGCCAACGTCCTGACTTTC.

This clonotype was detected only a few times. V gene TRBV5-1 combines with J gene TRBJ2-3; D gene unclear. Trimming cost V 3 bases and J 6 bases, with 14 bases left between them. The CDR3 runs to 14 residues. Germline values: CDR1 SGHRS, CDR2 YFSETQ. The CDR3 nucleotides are TGCGCCAGCAGCTCGACCGTCCCCCGCGATACGCAGTATTTT. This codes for CASSSTVPRDTQYF.

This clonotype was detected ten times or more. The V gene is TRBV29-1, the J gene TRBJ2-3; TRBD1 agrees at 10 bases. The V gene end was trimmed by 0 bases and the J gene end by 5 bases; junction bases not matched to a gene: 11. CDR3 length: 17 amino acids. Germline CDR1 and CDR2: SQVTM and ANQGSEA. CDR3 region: CSVEDGLGTGDGDTQYF. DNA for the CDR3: TGCAGCGTTGAAGATGGCTTGGGGACAGGGGATGGAGATACGCAGTATTTT.

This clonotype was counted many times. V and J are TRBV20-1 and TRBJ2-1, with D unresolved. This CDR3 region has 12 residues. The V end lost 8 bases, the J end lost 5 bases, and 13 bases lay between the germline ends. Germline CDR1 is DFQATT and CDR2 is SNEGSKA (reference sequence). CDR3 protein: CSLPQVNNEQFF. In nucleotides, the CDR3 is TGCAGTTTACCTCAGGTCAACAATGAGCAGTTCTTC.

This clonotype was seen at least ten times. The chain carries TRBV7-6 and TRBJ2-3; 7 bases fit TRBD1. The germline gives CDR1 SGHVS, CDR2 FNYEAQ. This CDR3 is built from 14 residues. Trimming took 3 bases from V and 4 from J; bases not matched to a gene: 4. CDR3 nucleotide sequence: TGTGCCAGCAGCTTTGGGACAGTGGCAGATACGCAGTATTTT. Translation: CASSFGTVADTQYF.

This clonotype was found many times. The CDR3 loop reads CASTSTDTQYF. The CDR3 DNA reads as TGTGCCAGCACCAGCACAGATACGCAGTATTTT. This chain links TRBV10-3 with TRBJ2-3; no firm D call. CDR1 and CDR2 from the germline V gene are ENHRY and SYGVKD. The CDR3 totals 11 residues. Trimming left V 10 bases short and J 0 bases short, with 5 bases between.

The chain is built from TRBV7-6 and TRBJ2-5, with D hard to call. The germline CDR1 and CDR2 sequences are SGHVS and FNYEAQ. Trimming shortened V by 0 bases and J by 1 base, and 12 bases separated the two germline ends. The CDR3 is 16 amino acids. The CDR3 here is CASSLAPGPRQETQYF. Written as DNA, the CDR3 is TGTGCCAGCAGCTTAGCCCCGGGCCCCCGCCAAGAGACCCAGTACTTC.

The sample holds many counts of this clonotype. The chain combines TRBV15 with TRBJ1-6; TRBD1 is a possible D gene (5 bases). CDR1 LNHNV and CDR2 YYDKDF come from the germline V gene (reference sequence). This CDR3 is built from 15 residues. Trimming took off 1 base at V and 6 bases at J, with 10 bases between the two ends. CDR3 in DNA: TGTGCCACCAGCAGAGTTGCAGGGAGTAATTCACCCCTCCACTTT. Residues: CATSRVAGSNSPLHF.

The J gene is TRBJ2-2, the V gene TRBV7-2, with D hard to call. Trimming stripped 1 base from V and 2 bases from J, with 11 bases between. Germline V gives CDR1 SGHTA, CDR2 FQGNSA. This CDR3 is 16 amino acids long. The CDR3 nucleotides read TGTGCCAGCAGCTTAGGAGGAAACCTAAACACCGGGGAGCTGTTTTTT. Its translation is CASSLGGNLNTGELFF.

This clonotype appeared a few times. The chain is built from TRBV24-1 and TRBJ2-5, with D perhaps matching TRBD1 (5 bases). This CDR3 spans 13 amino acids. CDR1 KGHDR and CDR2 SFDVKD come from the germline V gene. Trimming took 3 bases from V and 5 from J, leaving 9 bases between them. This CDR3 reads CATSDGALETQYF. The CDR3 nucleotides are TGTGCCACCAGTGATGGGGCCCTGGAGACCCAGTACTTC.

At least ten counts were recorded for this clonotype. The CDR3 DNA reads as TGTGCCAGCAGTTACGGGAGGGCCGGGGAGCTGTTTTTT. This sequence encodes CASSYGRAGELFF. The genes are TRBV6-6 and TRBJ2-2; 7 bases fit TRBD2. The germline V gene encodes CDR1 MNHNY and CDR2 SVGAGI (reference sequence). After removal of 2 bases from V and 6 bases from J, the junction contained 0 bases not matched to a gene. This CDR3 contains 13 residues.

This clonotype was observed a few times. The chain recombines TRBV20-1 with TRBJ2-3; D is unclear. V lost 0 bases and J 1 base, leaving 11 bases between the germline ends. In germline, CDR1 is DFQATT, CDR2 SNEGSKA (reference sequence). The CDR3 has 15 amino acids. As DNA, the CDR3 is TGCAGTGCTAGAGATCAGGAGTGGCGCACAGATACGCAGTATTTT. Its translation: CSARDQEWRTDTQYF.

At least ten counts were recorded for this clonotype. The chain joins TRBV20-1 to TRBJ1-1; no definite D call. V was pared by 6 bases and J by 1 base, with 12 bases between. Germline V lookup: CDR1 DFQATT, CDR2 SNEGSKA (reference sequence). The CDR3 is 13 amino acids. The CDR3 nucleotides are TGCAGTGCCGGACGGCTCGGGAACACTGAAGCTTTCTTT. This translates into CSAGRLGNTEAFF.

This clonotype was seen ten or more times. The CDR3 loop is CASKGPNQPQHF. The CDR3 nucleotides read TGTGCCAGCAAGGGCCCAAATCAGCCCCAGCATTTT. The chain employs TRBV28 and TRBJ1-5; D is uncertain. The length of the CDR3 is 12 residues. The germline gives CDR1 MDHEN, CDR2 SYDVKM. Trimming took 7 bases from V and 4 from J, leaving 8 bases between them.

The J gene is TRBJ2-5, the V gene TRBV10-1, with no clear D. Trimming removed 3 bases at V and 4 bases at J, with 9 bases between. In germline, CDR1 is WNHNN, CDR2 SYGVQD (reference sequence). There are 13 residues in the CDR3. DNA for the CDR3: TGCGCCAGCAGTGATGGTAGCCGAGAGACCCAGTACTTC. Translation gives CASSDGSRETQYF.

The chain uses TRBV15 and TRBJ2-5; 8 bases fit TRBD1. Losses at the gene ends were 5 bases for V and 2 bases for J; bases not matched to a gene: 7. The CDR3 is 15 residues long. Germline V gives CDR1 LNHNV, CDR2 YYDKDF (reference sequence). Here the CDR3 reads CATSGRTGGQETQYF. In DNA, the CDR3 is TGTGCCACCAGCGGGAGAACAGGGGGGCAAGAGACCCAGTACTTC.

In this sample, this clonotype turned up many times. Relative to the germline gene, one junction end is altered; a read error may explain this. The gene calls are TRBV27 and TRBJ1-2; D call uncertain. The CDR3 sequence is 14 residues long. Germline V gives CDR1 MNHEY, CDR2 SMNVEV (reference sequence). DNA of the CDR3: TGTGCCAGCAGGTTATCTTGGGGTGTGCCTGGCTACACCTTC. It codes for CASRLSWGVPGYTF.

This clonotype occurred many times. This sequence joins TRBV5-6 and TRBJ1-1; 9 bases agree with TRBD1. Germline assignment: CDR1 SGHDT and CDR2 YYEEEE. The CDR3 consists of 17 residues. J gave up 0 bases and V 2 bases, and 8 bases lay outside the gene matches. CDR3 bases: TGTGCCAGCAGCTTTCTACAGGGGGCGTCAGTGAACACTGAAGCTTTCTTT. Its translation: CASSFLQGASVNTEAFF.

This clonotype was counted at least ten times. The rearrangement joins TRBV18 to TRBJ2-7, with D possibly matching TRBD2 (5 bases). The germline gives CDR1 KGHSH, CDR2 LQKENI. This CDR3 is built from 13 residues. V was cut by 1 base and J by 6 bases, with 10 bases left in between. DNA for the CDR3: TGTGCCAGCTCACCACGCGAGGGCGGCGAGCAGTACTTC. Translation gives CASSPREGGEQYF.

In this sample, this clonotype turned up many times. The CDR3, as DNA: TGTGCCAGCAGTTTTTCCCAGGGCCGCGGCAATCAGCCCCAGCATTTT. It specifies CASSFSQGRGNQPQHF. The V and J genes are TRBV12-3 or TRBV12-4 and TRBJ1-5, with TRBD1 as a possible D gene (5 bases). CDR3 size: 16 residues. The V gene lost 3 bases and the J gene lost 2 bases, with 14 bases spanning the gap.

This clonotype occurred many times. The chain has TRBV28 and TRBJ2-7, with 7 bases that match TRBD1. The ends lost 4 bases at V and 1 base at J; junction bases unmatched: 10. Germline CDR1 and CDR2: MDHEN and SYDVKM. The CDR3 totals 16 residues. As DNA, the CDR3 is TGTGCCAGCAGTTCTATGAAAGGGGGCTCGTCCTACGAGCAGTACTTC. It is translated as CASSSMKGGSSYEQYF.

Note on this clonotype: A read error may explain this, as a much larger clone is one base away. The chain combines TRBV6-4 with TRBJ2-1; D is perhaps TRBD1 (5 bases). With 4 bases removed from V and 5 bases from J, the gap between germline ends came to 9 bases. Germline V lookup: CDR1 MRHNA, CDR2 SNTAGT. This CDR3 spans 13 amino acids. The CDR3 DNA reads TGTGCCAGCAGTGGCAGGGCGAACAATGAGCAGTTCTTC. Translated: CASSGRANNEQFF.

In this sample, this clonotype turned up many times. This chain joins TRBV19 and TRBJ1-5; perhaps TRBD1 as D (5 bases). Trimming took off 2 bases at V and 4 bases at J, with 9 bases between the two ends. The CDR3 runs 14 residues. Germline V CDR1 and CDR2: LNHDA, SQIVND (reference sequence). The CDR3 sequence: CASSIRDGNQPQHF. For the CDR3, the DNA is TGTGCCAGTAGTATAAGGGACGGGAATCAGCCCCAGCATTTT.

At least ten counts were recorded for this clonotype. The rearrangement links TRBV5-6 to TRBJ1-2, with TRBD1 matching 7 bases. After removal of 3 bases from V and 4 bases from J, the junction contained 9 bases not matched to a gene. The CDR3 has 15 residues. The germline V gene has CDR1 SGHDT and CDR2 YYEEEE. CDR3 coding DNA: TGTGCCAGCAGCTCCGGGACAGAGACCTTCTATGGCTACACCTTC. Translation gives CASSSGTETFYGYTF.